One sample yielded the 17 T cell receptor beta chains listed below, sequenced in a study of human T cells and chemical hapten exposure. The sample's time point: patch test 1, 2 weeks after DPC sensitization. Documented treatment: therapeutic diphenylcyclopropenone sensitization with weekly scalp DPC. TCRdb reanalysed the RACE reads using MiXCR and keeps one entry per CDR3 protein. The repertoire has approximately 73,000 distinct CDR3 sequences, under 13% of them found once; the top ten carry more than 1.1%. The sequencing here drew on whole blood, taken in connection with sensitization to the hapten diphenylcyclopropenone (DPC). The receptor source for this set is a woman aged 45-59 years with alopecia areata. Some clones in this sample may be carry-over from other donors' samples.

This clonotype was found many times. The chain has TRBV18 and TRBJ2-3, with unresolved D. The CDR3 extends over 12 amino acids. The germline V and J ends were trimmed by 7 bases and 0 bases, with 5 bases remaining between them. The germline V gene encodes CDR1 KGHSH and CDR2 LQKENI. CDR3 sequence (DNA): TGTGCCAGCTTACGGAGCACAGATACGCAGTATTTT. As protein: CASLRSTDTQYF.

This clonotype was observed at least ten times. The chain recombines TRBV28 with TRBJ1-1; D gene unclear. This CDR3 comprises 12 residues. The germline V and J ends were trimmed by 5 bases and 1 base, with 5 bases remaining between them. Germline lookup yields CDR1 MDHEN and CDR2 SYDVKM. CDR3 protein: CASSPRNTEAFF. The DNA of the CDR3 is TGTGCCAGCAGTCCGAGGAACACTGAAGCTTTCTTT. Looking up the rest from reference TRBV28 and TRBJ1-1 gives the full variable domain: DVKVTQSSRYLVKRTGEKVFLECVQDMDHENMFWYRQDPGLGLRLIYFSYDVKMKEKGDIPEGYSVSREKKERFSLILESASTNQTSMYLCASSPRNTEAFFGQGTRLTVV.

The V call is TRBV2, the J call TRBJ2-3; D not resolved. V was trimmed by 8 bases and J by 5 bases, leaving 8 bases between them. The CDR3 totals 11 residues. From germline, CDR1 is SNHLY and CDR2 FYNNEI. CDR3 sequence reads: CASSYKDTQYF. The CDR3 bases are TGTGCCAGCTCCTACAAAGATACGCAGTATTTT.

This clonotype appeared a few times. The chain has TRBV6-6 and TRBJ1-6; D call uncertain. The CDR3 spans 16 residues. Looked up from germline, CDR1 is MNHNY and CDR2 is SVGAGI (reference sequence). The germline V and J ends were trimmed by 6 bases and 7 bases, with 19 bases remaining between them. Here the CDR3 reads CASSLSAGPGNSPLHF. CDR3 sequence (DNA): TGTGCCAGCAGCCTCTCTGCCGGGCCGGGGAATTCACCCCTCCACTTT.

The J gene is TRBJ2-1, the V gene TRBV7-2, with TRBD2 matching over 11 bases. Germline CDR1 is SGHTA and CDR2 is FQGNSA. This CDR3 is 18 amino acids long. J lost 8 bases, V lost 3 bases, and 15 bases had no gene match. Here the CDR3 reads CASSFIGISGRAIDEQFF. CDR3 nucleotides: TGTGCCAGCAGCTTTATTGGGATTAGCGGGAGGGCCATTGATGAGCAGTTCTTC.

This clonotype has at least ten counts. The CDR3 reads CASSSRALPSYEQYF. Written as DNA, the CDR3 is TGCGCCAGCAGCTCCAGGGCCCTGCCGTCCTACGAGCAGTACTTC. The genes are TRBV5-1 and TRBJ2-7, with D possibly TRBD1 on 5 matching bases. This CDR3 has 15 amino acids. Trimming shortened V by 3 bases and J by 1 base, and 14 bases separated the two germline ends. CDR1 SGHRS and CDR2 YFSETQ come from the germline V gene.

The chain joins TRBV5-1 to TRBJ2-7; possible D gene TRBD1, 5 bases. V lost 0 bases, J lost 5 bases, and 9 bases lay in between. Germline V CDR1 and CDR2: SGHRS, YFSETQ. CDR3 length: 13 residues. CDR3 residues: CASSLEGIDEQYF. In DNA, the CDR3 is TGCGCCAGCAGCTTGGAGGGGATAGACGAGCAGTACTTC.

The rearrangement links TRBV18 to TRBJ1-2, with TRBD1 identical over 8 bases. CDR1 is KGHSH and CDR2 is LQKENI in the germline V gene. V trimming: 2 bases; J trimming: 8 bases; junction bases outside the gene matches: 4. This CDR3 contains 13 residues. The DNA for the CDR3 is TGTGCCAGCTCACCAAAGGACAGGGCAGGCTACACCTTC. Encoded protein: CASSPKDRAGYTF.

This clonotype has at least ten counts. The chain combines TRBV12-3 or TRBV12-4 with TRBJ1-1, with D maybe TRBD1 (5 bases). The CDR3 runs 15 residues. V was cut by 6 bases and J by 0 bases, with 14 bases left in between. The CDR3 protein is CASSLPGGVNTEAFF. The CDR3 DNA follows: TGTGCCAGCAGCTTACCCGGAGGGGTGAACACTGAAGCTTTCTTT.

At least ten counts were recorded for this clonotype. The V gene is TRBV7-2, the J gene TRBJ1-4; TRBD1 is a possible D gene (6 bases). The CDR3 length is 14 residues. The V end was cut by 0 bases, the J end by 7 bases, with 9 bases between. Per the germline V gene, CDR1 is SGHTA and CDR2 is FQGNSA. The CDR3 sequence: CASSLAGGGEKLFF. In nucleotides, the CDR3 is TGTGCCAGCAGCTTAGCAGGGGGAGGTGAAAAACTGTTTTTT.

This clonotype showed up many times. V and J are TRBV10-3 and TRBJ1-2; no clear D gene. The CDR3 is 16 residues long. Between the trimmed V and J ends, which lost 1 base and 2 bases, there was a span of 14 bases. Germline V gives CDR1 ENHRY, CDR2 SYGVKD. As DNA, the CDR3 is TGTGCCATCAGTGAGTTAGACACGGGGTCCAACTATGGCTACACCTTC. Encoded protein: CAISELDTGSNYGYTF.

The chain employs TRBV11-2 and TRBJ2-4; TRBD1 matches 11 bases. Looked up from germline, CDR1 is SGHAT and CDR2 is FQNNGV. CDR3 length equals 15 residues. V gave up 2 bases and J gave up 9 bases; unmatched junction bases: 6. CDR3 loop: CASSLQTGTGGIQYF. The CDR3, as DNA: TGTGCCAGCAGCTTACAAACCGGGACAGGGGGCATTCAGTACTTC.

The chain uses TRBV6-6 and TRBJ2-7; TRBD1 aligns across 7 bases. Germline loops: CDR1 MNHNY, CDR2 SVGAGI (reference sequence). The V segment lost 6 bases and the J segment 3 bases; nucleotides outside the gene matches: 14. CDR3 length: 16 amino acids. This CDR3 is CASRRSRDSAYYEQYF. DNA for the CDR3: TGTGCCAGCAGACGAAGCCGGGACAGTGCTTACTACGAGCAGTACTTC.

This clonotype appeared many times. This chain uses TRBV5-1 with TRBJ1-1; possibly TRBD1 for D (5 bases). The germline V gene encodes CDR1 SGHRS and CDR2 YFSETQ. V lost 0 bases, J lost 0 bases, and 15 bases lay in between. The CDR3 contains 17 residues. CDR3 in DNA: TGCGCCAGCAGCTTGGACGGGGGACGGCCCATGAACACTGAAGCTTTCTTT. This encodes CASSLDGGRPMNTEAFF.

The table lists this clonotype with many counts. This sequence joins TRBV7-2 and TRBJ1-1; unclear D gene. Germline V gene data show CDR1 as SGHTA and CDR2 as FQGNSA. Trimming cost V 0 bases and J 5 bases, with 4 bases left between them. The CDR3 contains 12 residues. For the CDR3, the DNA is TGTGCCAGCAGCTTAGCAGGGACTGAAGCTTTCTTT. Amino acid sequence: CASSLAGTEAFF.

In DNA, the CDR3 is TGTGCCAGCAGTTTAGTAATGACAGTTGAAGCTTTCTTT. Its protein is CASSLVMTVEAFF. V gene TRBV12-3 or TRBV12-4 combines with J gene TRBJ1-1, with a tentative D call TRBD1 (5 bases). This CDR3 contains 13 residues. Trimming left V 1 base short and J 7 bases short, with 10 bases between.

This clonotype showed up just a few times. The gene calls are TRBV10-3 and TRBJ1-2, with unresolved D. The germline V gene encodes CDR1 ENHRY and CDR2 SYGVKD. There are 14 residues in the CDR3. V was clipped by 3 bases and J by 2 bases, with 10 bases between them. CDR3 loop: CAISDLSQNYGYTF. In nucleotides, the CDR3 is TGTGCCATCAGTGATCTTTCCCAGAACTATGGCTACACCTTC.